Below, 7 T cell receptor beta chains from the same sample are listed, as sequenced in a study of cytomegalovirus exposure and HLA in healthy donors. 60 Vbeta and 13 Jbeta primers were used in PCR. Generated by immunoSEQ multiplex PCR, the TCRdb table keeps only in-frame clones and is missing some. The table shows 95,000 to 150,000 clones, with approximately 15% occurring only once. Sequencing was carried out using PBMCs. These receptors were taken from a woman younger than 30 in good health and CMV-seronegative.

The CDR3 DNA reads TGTGCCAGCAGGGGACAGGAATTCTACGAGCAGTACTTC. Residues: CASRGQEFYEQYF. This rearrangement joins TRBV2 to TRBJ2-7; 8 bases align to TRBD1. From germline, CDR1 is SNHLY and CDR2 FYNNEI. This CDR3 region has 13 residues. V shed 6 bases and J 3 bases; nucleotides not matched to a gene: 4.

The chain is built from TRBV7-9 and TRBJ1-1; no definite D call. The CDR3 loop spans 12 amino acids. Germline V gene sequence: CDR1 SEHNR, CDR2 FQNEAQ (reference sequence). The V gene lost 2 bases and the J gene lost 6 bases, with 7 bases spanning the gap. CDR3 nucleotide sequence: TGTGCCAGCAGCTTATCTGCAGCTGAAGCTTTCTTT. Amino acids: CASSLSAAEAFF. The full variable domain, its missing parts supplied by reference TRBV7-9 and TRBJ1-1, is DTGVSQNPRHKITKRGQNVTFRCDPISEHNRLYWYRQTLGQGPEFLTYFQNEAQLEKSRLLSDRFSAERPKGSFSTLEIQRTEQGDSAMYLCASSLSAAEAFFGQGTRLTVV.

This clone showed up just a few times. The chain has TRBV30 and TRBJ1-1, with D possibly being TRBD1 (5 bases). This CDR3 comprises 14 residues. Germline V gene lookup returns CDR1 GTSNPN and CDR2 SVGIG (reference sequence). V lost 0 bases to trimming and J lost 4 bases, with 12 bases between them. The CDR3 nucleotides read TGTGCCTGGAGTGTAAGCAGGGAAGTCACTGAAGCTTTCTTT. This codes for CAWSVSREVTEAFF.

The V gene is TRBV29-1, the J gene TRBJ2-7; 9 bases match TRBD2. This CDR3 has 13 amino acids. V was pared by 7 bases and J by 1 base, with 5 bases of the junction left unmatched. Germline V lookup: CDR1 SQVTM, CDR2 ANQGSEA. CDR3 sequence (DNA): TGCAGCGCTATTAGCGGGAGTTCCTACGAGCAGTACTTC. Translating it yields CSAISGSSYEQYF.

This clone was seen a handful of times. This chain joins TRBV10-1 and TRBJ2-1; 8 nucleotides agree with TRBD2. Germline CDR1 and CDR2: WNHNN and SYGVQD (reference sequence). The CDR3 totals 15 residues. V lost 0 bases and J lost 8; bases outside the gene matches: 6. CDR3 protein: CASSESREGRDEQFF. CDR3 in DNA: TGCGCCAGCAGTGAGTCCCGGGAGGGCCGAGATGAGCAGTTCTTC.

The chain combines TRBV9 with TRBJ1-3; 7 bases map to TRBD1. The CDR3 extends over 16 amino acids. CDR1 and CDR2 from the germline V gene are SGDLS and YYNGEE. The J segment lost 2 bases and the V segment lost 0 bases, leaving 5 bases of the junction unmatched. Written as DNA, the CDR3 is TGTGCCAGCAGCGTAGACAGGGGAGTGGCTGGAAACACCATATATTTT. Translation gives CASSVDRGVAGNTIYF.

This clone was detected many times. V is TRBV5-4 and J is TRBJ2-1, with a possible D match to TRBD2 (6 bases). V was shortened by 4 bases and J by 3 bases, with 11 bases between the two germline ends. The CDR3 length is 14 residues. The germline CDR1 and CDR2 sequences are SGHNT and YYREEE (reference sequence). The CDR3 spells CASSAAGLYNEQFF. The CDR3 region has the DNA TGTGCCAGCAGCGCAGCGGGCCTCTACAATGAGCAGTTCTTC. Complete variable domain (other parts from reference TRBV5-4 and TRBJ2-1): ETGVTQSPTHLIKTRGQQVTLRCSSQSGHNTVSWYQQALGQGPQFIFQYYREEENGRGNFPPRFSGLQFPNYSSELNVNALELDDSALYLCASSAAGLYNEQFFGPGTRLTVL.